Listed below are T cell receptor beta chains from one sample, sequenced in a study of T cell responses to AZD1222 COVID-19 vaccine. Sequencing was performed with immunoSEQ multiplex PCR; in TCRdb, only in-frame clones are kept and a portion is missing. The sample yields about 97,000 clones, approximately 81% seen once. The sample here was peripheral blood, taken on day 0 of AZD1222 vaccination. Receptors originate from an adult in good health. Both conserved end residues are part of each CDR3. Each record gives: V gene, J gene, D gene, clone size, CDR3 DNA, CDR3 protein. A D gene is named only where the DNA matches it firmly. Only part of the rows carry a size: once, few, many, or a class if the clone is expanded.

TRBV19	TRBJ1-1	-	-	TGTGCCAGTAGTCTCGACAGGTCGAACACTGAAGCTTTCTTT	CASSLDRSNTEAFF
TRBV29-1	TRBJ1-2	TRBD1	-	TGCAGCGTTGAAGATCACCCCTTACAGGGGATGGGTGGCTACACCTTC	CSVEDHPLQGMGGYTF
TRBV28	TRBJ1-5	-	-	TGTGCCAGCATTACTAGCAATCAGCCCCAGCATTTT	CASITSNQPQHF
TRBV5-1	TRBJ1-2	-	-	TGCGCCAGCAGCTTTCAGGGGACGCATGAAGTAAACTATGGCTACACCTTC	CASSFQGTHEVNYGYTF
TRBV24-1	TRBJ2-7	TRBD2	-	TGTGCCACCAGTGACTCAAACGGGACTAGCGGGTTTAGGATCTACGAGCAGTACTTC	CATSDSNGTSGFRIYEQYF
TRBV9	TRBJ1-2	-	once	TGTGCCAGCAGCCCAAATGGGCGCACGGGGGCTGGCTACACCTTC	CASSPNGRTGAGYTF
TRBV6-2/TRBV6-3	TRBJ1-3	-	-	TGTGCCAGCACCCCAAGGGAGAGCTCTGGAAACACCATATATTTT	CASTPRESSGNTIYF
TRBV10-3	TRBJ2-3	TRBD2	-	TGTGCCATCAGGAGTTCGGGACTACCCACAGATACGCAGTATTTT	CAIRSSGLPTDTQYF
TRBV27	TRBJ1-5	-	-	TGTGCCAGCAGTTTAGGAGGACAGTACAATCAGCCCCAGCATTTT	CASSLGGQYNQPQHF
TRBV19	TRBJ1-5	-	-	TGTGCCAGTAGTATAAGTCAGTTAAATCAGCCCCAGCATTTT	CASSISQLNQPQHF
TRBV28	TRBJ1-1	TRBD1	-	TGTGCCAGCAGTAGACAGGACAGGCAAGCTTTCTTT	CASSRQDRQAFF
TRBV29-1	TRBJ1-3	-	-	TGCAGCGCGTCAGGGACGATCGGAAACACCATATATTTT	CSASGTIGNTIYF
TRBV4-3	TRBJ2-2	-	-	TGCGCCAGCAGCCAAGAGTGGCGGAGAAACACCGGGGAGCTGTTTTTT	CASSQEWRRNTGELFF
TRBV5-1	TRBJ1-5	TRBD1	-	TGCGCCAGCAGCTTGGGGACAGGGGGAATTCAGCCCCAGCATTTT	CASSLGTGGIQPQHF
TRBV3-1/TRBV3-2	TRBJ2-5	TRBD2	-	TGTGCCAGCAGTCCCTCGCCGGGGGGCCAAGAGACCCAGTACTTC	CASSPSPGGQETQYF
TRBV5-4	TRBJ2-2	TRBD2	-	TGTGCCAGCAGCCGGGGGGGACTAGCGGGGAATACCGGGGAGCTGTTTTTT	CASSRGGLAGNTGELFF
TRBV28	TRBJ1-2	-	-	TGTGCCAGCAGTTTAAGGGGTAACTATGGCTACACCTTC	CASSLRGNYGYTF
TRBV28	TRBJ1-3	-	-	TGTGCCAGCCGGAGGACGAGCGGGGCTTCTGGAAACACCATATATTTT	CASRRTSGASGNTIYF